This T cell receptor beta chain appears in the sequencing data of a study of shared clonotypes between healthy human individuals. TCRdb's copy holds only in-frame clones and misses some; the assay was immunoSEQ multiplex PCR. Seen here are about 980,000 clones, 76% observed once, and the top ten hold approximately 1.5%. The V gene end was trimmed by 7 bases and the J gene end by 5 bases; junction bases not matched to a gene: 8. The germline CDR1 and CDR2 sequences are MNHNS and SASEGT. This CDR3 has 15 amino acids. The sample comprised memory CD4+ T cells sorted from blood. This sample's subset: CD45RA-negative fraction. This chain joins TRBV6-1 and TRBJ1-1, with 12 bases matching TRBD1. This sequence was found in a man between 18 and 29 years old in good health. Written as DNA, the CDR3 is TGTGCCAGCACCCTAGGGGACAGGGGGCGGACTGAAGCTTTCTTT. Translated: CASTLGDRGRTEAFF.